This T cell receptor (beta chain) is from a study of T cell changes during pregnancy in multiple sclerosis. Trimming removed 0 bases from V and 7 bases from J, with 16 bases in between. Germline CDR1 reads SGHKS; CDR2 reads YYEKEE (reference sequence). The CDR3 runs to 15 residues. TCRdb keeps only in-frame clones here, not all; method: immunoSEQ multiplex PCR. Here the sample spans more than 45,000 clones, around 94% being singletons. This material consisted of CD4+ T cells from peripheral blood mononuclear cells, taken in the second trimester of pregnancy. The clonotype comes from a female donor with multiple sclerosis, enrolled in a pregnancy study. This sequence joins TRBV5-5 and TRBJ1-2; D remains unclear. The CDR3 coding sequence is TGTGCCAGCAGCTTGGAGCAAATTGTCACGGGTGGCTACACCTTC. Translation: CASSLEQIVTGGYTF. Based on the CDR3 plus reference TRBV5-5 and TRBJ1-2, the full variable domain is DAGVTQSPTHLIKTRGQQVTLRCSPISGHKSVSWYQQVLGQGPQFIFQYYEKEERGRGNFPDRFSARQFPNYSSELNVNALLLGDSALYLCASSLEQIVTGGYTFGSGTRLTVV.